This T cell receptor (beta chain) was recovered during a study of T cell repertoires in cytomegalovirus infection. TCRdb used MiXCR to reprocess the reads, holding one entry per CDR3 protein. The table includes 700,000 to 900,000 distinct CDR3 sequences, almost 30% detected once. Germline loops: CDR1 SGHVT, CDR2 SQSDAQ. The CDR3 is made up of 14 amino acids. Comment on this clonotype: Its matching antigen is unknown.

J is TRBJ2-2 and V is TRBV7-4; 7 positions match TRBD2. The source material was cultured CD8+ T cells from PBMCs, sampled from culture after CMV antigen stimulation. The clonotype originates from a human donor in good health (CMV status not recorded). Some clones in this sample may be carry-over from other donors' samples. The CDR3 region has the DNA TGTGTCATCCTGGCGGGGGTAGAAACCGGGGAGCTGTTTTTT. Its protein is CVILAGVETGELFF.